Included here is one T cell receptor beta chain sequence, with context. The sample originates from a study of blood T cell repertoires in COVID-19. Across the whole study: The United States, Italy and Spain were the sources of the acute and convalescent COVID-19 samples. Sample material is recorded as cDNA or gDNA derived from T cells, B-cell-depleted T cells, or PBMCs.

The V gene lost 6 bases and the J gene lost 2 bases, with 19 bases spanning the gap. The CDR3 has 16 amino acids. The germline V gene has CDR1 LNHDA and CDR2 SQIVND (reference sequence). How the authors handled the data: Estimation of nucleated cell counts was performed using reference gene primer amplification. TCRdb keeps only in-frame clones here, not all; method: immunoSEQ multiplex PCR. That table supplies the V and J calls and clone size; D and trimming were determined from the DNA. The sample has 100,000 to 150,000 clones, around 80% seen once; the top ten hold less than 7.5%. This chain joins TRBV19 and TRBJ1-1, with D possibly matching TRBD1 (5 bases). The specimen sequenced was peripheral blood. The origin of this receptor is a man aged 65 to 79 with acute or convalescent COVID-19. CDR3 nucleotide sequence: TGTGCCAGTAGACCTAGGACAAATCCGATTAACACTGAAGCTTTCTTT. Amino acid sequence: CASRPRTNPINTEAFF. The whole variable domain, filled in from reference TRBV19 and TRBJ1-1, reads DGGITQSPKYLFRKEGQNVTLSCEQNLNHDAMYWYRQDPGQGLRLIYYSQIVNDFQKGDIAEGYSVSREKKESFPLTVTSAQKNPTAFYLCASRPRTNPINTEAFFGQGTRLTVV.